Listed here are 20 T cell receptor beta chains from one sample, sequenced in a study of regulatory T cells in long-lasting Graves disease. The time point here: newly diagnosed GD, antithyroid drugs for less than 3 months. Scientists built the TCR library using RNA that was extracted from PBMCs. In building TCR beta libraries, iRepertoire HTBI primers were used together with Arm-PCR of CDR3 regions. TCRdb re-derived calls from the multiplex PCR reads in MiXCR, one entry per CDR3 protein. The sample includes 300,000 to 400,000 distinct CDR3 sequences, under 20% seen only once; the top ten take roughly 40%. Sequences were derived from peripheral blood mononuclear cells (PBMCs), sampled at new diagnosis, from a patient treated with antithyroid drugs. The receptors here all came from a female donor with Graves disease.

The sample holds many counts of this clonotype. V usage is TRBV6-1 and J usage is TRBJ1-1, with D tentatively TRBD1 (6 bases). This CDR3 spans 13 amino acids. Trimming took off 10 bases at V and 1 base at J, with 13 bases between the two ends. Germline loops: CDR1 MNHNS, CDR2 SASEGT. This CDR3 reads CAITSQGNTEAFF. Here the CDR3 DNA reads TGTGCCATCACCTCACAGGGGAACACTGAAGCTTTCTTT.

At least ten counts were recorded for this clonotype. This chain connects TRBV18 to TRBJ1-1; D remains ambiguous. V lost 6 bases and J 3 bases, leaving 17 bases between the germline ends. Per germline, CDR1 KGHSH and CDR2 LQKENI. This CDR3 comprises 15 residues. For the CDR3, the DNA is TGTGCCAGCTCCCAGCCCAGCGGGGTGTACACTGAAGCTTTCTTT. This gives the protein CASSQPSGVYTEAFF.

This clonotype was counted at least ten times. This rearrangement joins TRBV5-1 to TRBJ2-5; 8 bases match TRBD1. V shed 3 bases, J shed 1 base, and the junction held 5 bases outside the gene matches. Germline V lookup: CDR1 SGHRS, CDR2 YFSETQ. This CDR3 comprises 15 residues. This CDR3 is CASSSDGQGQETQYF. As DNA, the CDR3 is TGCGCCAGCAGCTCCGACGGACAGGGCCAAGAGACCCAGTACTTC.

In its sample, this clonotype was seen many times. The chain employs TRBV12-3 or TRBV12-4 and TRBJ2-7; 7 bases align to TRBD1. Trimming took 5 bases from V and 2 from J; bases not matched to a gene: 9. The CDR3 has 15 residues. The CDR3 DNA is TGTGCCAGCAGTCCCGGAGACAGGGTGACCTACGAGCAGTACTTC. Amino acids: CASSPGDRVTYEQYF.

This clonotype was seen at least ten times. The chain uses TRBV28 and TRBJ2-5, with D possibly being TRBD2 (6 bases). CDR1 is MDHEN and CDR2 is SYDVKM in the germline V gene. Trimming stripped 3 bases from V and 2 bases from J, with 10 bases between. The CDR3 runs 14 residues. DNA for the CDR3: TGTGCCAGCAGTTTCCGAGCGGGTCAAGAGACCCAGTACTTC. This translates into CASSFRAGQETQYF.

J is TRBJ2-6 and V is TRBV7-2, with 7 bases identical to TRBD2. Trimming removed 5 bases from V and 2 bases from J; junction bases left unmatched: 12. Germline V gives CDR1 SGHTA, CDR2 FQGNSA. The length of the CDR3 is 18 residues. The CDR3 DNA is TGTGCCAGCAGCGAACCGGGACGGGAGGCCACTGGGGCCAACGTCCTGACTTTC. Its protein product is CASSEPGREATGANVLTF.

This clonotype was seen repeatedly, ten times or more. The chain recombines TRBV14 with TRBJ2-2; D might be TRBD2 (5 bases). V was pared by 4 bases and J by 6 bases, with 9 bases between. The CDR3 length is 13 residues. Germline assignment: CDR1 SGHDN and CDR2 FVKESK. The chain's CDR3 is CASSRTSSGELFF. DNA for the CDR3: TGTGCCAGCAGCCGTACTAGTTCCGGGGAGCTGTTTTTT.

This clonotype was seen repeatedly, ten times or more. For the CDR3, the DNA is TGTGCCAGCAGCCCACAGGGGGAGGGGACTGAAGCTTTCTTT. Its translation is CASSPQGEGTEAFF. The chain joins TRBV7-9 to TRBJ1-1, with TRBD1 identical over 8 bases. V dropped 5 bases and J dropped 5; count of bases not matched to a gene: 7. The germline V gene has CDR1 SEHNR and CDR2 FQNEAQ (reference sequence). The CDR3 runs 14 residues.

The genes are TRBV19 and TRBJ2-3, with 9 bases identical to TRBD1. The germline gives CDR1 LNHDA, CDR2 SQIVND (reference sequence). This CDR3 has 14 residues. The trim removed 4 bases at V and 5 bases at J, leaving 4 bases unmatched. The CDR3 bases are TGTGCCAGTAGTACCGGGACAGGGAGAGATACGCAGTATTTT. Translated, it gives CASSTGTGRDTQYF. Looking up the rest from reference TRBV19 and TRBJ2-3 gives the full variable domain: DGGITQSPKYLFRKEGQNVTLSCEQNLNHDAMYWYRQDPGQGLRLIYYSQIVNDFQKGDIAEGYSVSREKKESFPLTVTSAQKNPTAFYLCASSTGTGRDTQYFGPGTRLTVL.

This clonotype showed up many times. This chain joins TRBV28 and TRBJ1-3, with D unresolved. The germline V and J ends were trimmed by 3 bases and 1 base, with 10 bases remaining between them. CDR1 is MDHEN, CDR2 SYDVKM, per germline. The CDR3 spans 15 residues. CDR3 protein: CASSLPAGSGNTIYF. In DNA, the CDR3 is TGTGCCAGCAGTTTGCCCGCGGGGTCTGGAAACACCATATATTTT. The entire variable domain, with the rest obtained from reference TRBV28 and TRBJ1-3, is as follows: DVKVTQSSRYLVKRTGEKVFLECVQDMDHENMFWYRQDPGLGLRLIYFSYDVKMKEKGDIPEGYSVSREKKERFSLILESASTNQTSMYLCASSLPAGSGNTIYFGEGSWLTVV.

The chain carries TRBV5-1 and TRBJ2-5; 8 positions match TRBD2. Trimming cost V 4 bases and J 1 base; bases outside gene matches: 12. The germline V gene has CDR1 SGHRS and CDR2 YFSETQ. The CDR3 is 17 amino acids. CDR3 loop: CASSLGGVAGPQETQYF. The DNA for the CDR3 is TGCGCCAGCAGCCTGGGTGGGGTAGCGGGGCCCCAAGAGACCCAGTACTTC.

This clonotype appeared many times. The CDR3 region has the DNA TGTGCCAGCAGTCAAACCAGGACGAATTCACCCCTCCACTTT. It translates to CASSQTRTNSPLHF. The gene calls are TRBV2 and TRBJ1-6; D uncertain. Trimming removed 5 bases at V and 7 bases at J, with 12 bases between. The CDR3 is 14 residues long. The germline CDR1 and CDR2 sequences are SNHLY and FYNNEI.

In its sample, this clonotype was seen many times. The chain is built from TRBV28 and TRBJ2-3; 8 nucleotides line up with TRBD1. There are 16 residues in the CDR3. Per the germline V gene, CDR1 is MDHEN and CDR2 is SYDVKM. V shed 4 bases and J 2 bases; nucleotides not matched to a gene: 8. CDR3 nucleotides: TGTGCCAGCAGTTCACTCCGGGACAGGCTCACAGATACGCAGTATTTT. Amino acid sequence: CASSSLRDRLTDTQYF.

This clonotype has at least ten counts. V usage is TRBV24-1 and J usage is TRBJ2-3, with D tentatively TRBD1 (7 bases). Germline CDR1 and CDR2: KGHDR and SFDVKD. V was cut by 7 bases and J by 4 bases, with 14 bases left in between. This CDR3 spans 14 amino acids. DNA for the CDR3: TGTGCCACCAGAGGAGGGGGCGCCGCAGATACGCAGTATTTT. Its protein is CATRGGGAADTQYF.

This clonotype was detected only a few times. The chain joins TRBV27 to TRBJ1-4; 9 bases match TRBD1. CDR3 length: 15 residues. The V and J ends lost 4 bases and 5 bases, in that order; junction bases with no gene match: 5. The V gene's germline CDR1 is MNHEY and CDR2 SMNVEV (reference sequence). The CDR3 sequence is CASSSLQGANEKLFF. Here the CDR3 DNA reads TGTGCCAGCAGTTCACTACAGGGGGCAAATGAAAAACTGTTTTTT.

At least ten counts were recorded for this clonotype. CDR3 sequence (DNA): TGTGCCAGCAGCGTAGGGGGGAGTGGCTACGAGCAGTACTTC. Encoded protein: CASSVGGSGYEQYF. The genes are TRBV9 and TRBJ2-7; TRBD1 or TRBD2 may be the D gene (5 bases each). CDR1 is SGDLS, CDR2 YYNGEE, per germline. V lost 0 bases, J lost 3 bases, and 10 bases lay in between. This CDR3 region has 14 residues.

This clonotype was counted many times. The chain couples TRBV11-3 to TRBJ2-5; D possibly matches TRBD1 or TRBD2 (6 bases each). The CDR3 consists of 14 residues. From germline, CDR1 is SGHNT and CDR2 YENEEA. V lost 5 bases and J 4 bases, leaving 14 bases between the germline ends. CDR3 protein: CASSRGVDRETQYF. The CDR3 DNA reads TGTGCCAGCAGCAGGGGGGTCGACAGAGAGACCCAGTACTTC.

This chain joins TRBV18 and TRBJ2-1, with D possibly TRBD1 on 5 matching bases. Between the trimmed V and J ends, which lost 0 bases and 10 bases, there was a span of 16 bases. Germline assignment: CDR1 KGHSH and CDR2 LQKENI. This CDR3 comprises 15 residues. The CDR3 loop reads CASSPPEALGREQFF. CDR3 DNA sequence: TGTGCCAGCTCACCACCGGAAGCCCTGGGGCGGGAGCAGTTCTTC.

The rearrangement links TRBV7-2 to TRBJ1-4, with unresolved D. V gave up 4 bases and J gave up 7 bases, with 7 bases separating them. The CDR3 length is 12 residues. The germline V gene encodes CDR1 SGHTA and CDR2 FQGNSA. CDR3 residues: CASSSLTEKLFF. The CDR3 nucleotides are TGTGCCAGCAGCTCACTAACTGAAAAACTGTTTTTT.

This clonotype was seen only a few times. A read error may account for a junction end that differs from germline. The CDR3 protein is CASSRQGFNEKLIF. In DNA, the CDR3 is TGTGCCAGCAGCCGACAGGGTTTTAATGAAAAACTGATTTTT. The rearrangement joins TRBV3-1 to TRBJ1-4, with 7 bases that match TRBD1. Germline CDR1 reads LGHDT; CDR2 reads YNNKEL (reference sequence). This CDR3 has 14 amino acids.